The 27 T cell receptor beta chains reported below all come from one sample, sequenced in a study of patients and donors after allogeneic stem cell transplantation. TCRdb reprocessed the RT-PCR reads with MiXCR, giving one entry per CDR3 protein. The table lists about 410,000 distinct CDR3 sequences, approximately 16% of them singletons. The sequenced sample consisted of blood, either unsorted or a sorted T cell fraction (not recorded which). These receptors all stem from a human donor who was either an allogeneic HSCT recipient or a stem cell or donor lymphocyte infusion donor (not recorded which). It is not recorded whose cells these are; they may come from a transplant donor.

This clonotype was seen only a few times. This chain links TRBV25-1 with TRBJ2-7; 11 positions agree with TRBD2. Germline loops: CDR1 MGHDK, CDR2 SYGVNS. The CDR3 runs to 15 residues. Unmatched junction bases numbered 5, after V lost 3 bases and J lost 4 bases. The CDR3 bases are TGTGCCAGCAGTGATCCGACTAGCGGGGTTTACGAGCAGTACTTC. Its protein is CASSDPTSGVYEQYF.

The V call is TRBV11-3, the J call TRBJ2-7, with TRBD1 matching over 8 bases. From germline, CDR1 is SGHNT and CDR2 YENEEA. The CDR3 loop spans 15 amino acids. The V gene end was trimmed by 8 bases and the J gene end by 1 base; junction bases not matched to a gene: 10. CDR3 nucleotide sequence: TGTGCCAGCGGGCCAGGACAGGGTCGGTCCTACGAGCAGTACTTC. Residues: CASGPGQGRSYEQYF.

This clonotype was observed a few times. V is TRBV14 and J is TRBJ1-1; weak D call: TRBD1 (5 bases). The ends were cut back, 3 bases at V and 5 bases at J, with 19 bases in the middle. This CDR3 spans 16 amino acids. Germline V lookup: CDR1 SGHDN, CDR2 FVKESK. The CDR3 loop reads CASSQAGQSGGTEAFF. Here the CDR3 DNA reads TGTGCCAGCAGCCAGGCTGGACAAAGCGGGGGGACTGAAGCTTTCTTT.

This clonotype was counted many times. The chain is built from TRBV12-3 or TRBV12-4 and TRBJ2-5; D is uncertain. The CDR3 runs to 13 residues. With 7 bases removed from V and 2 bases from J, the gap between germline ends came to 11 bases. The CDR3 DNA reads TGTGCCAGCAAAACCGCCCGGCAAGAGACCCAGTACTTC. It yields the protein CASKTARQETQYF.

This clonotype has ten or more counts. V usage is TRBV18 and J usage is TRBJ2-7, with D perhaps matching TRBD2 (6 bases). V was shortened by 3 bases and J by 3 bases, with 15 bases between the two germline ends. In germline, CDR1 is KGHSH, CDR2 LQKENI. The CDR3 length is 15 residues. The CDR3 is CASSPPGDSGYEQYF. In nucleotides, the CDR3 is TGTGCCAGCTCACCCCCCGGGGATAGCGGCTACGAGCAGTACTTC.

CDR3 coding DNA: TGTGCCAGCAGCTTAGGGGCAGTCCTCTACGAGCAGTACTTC. It codes for CASSLGAVLYEQYF. The chain is built from TRBV7-2 and TRBJ2-7; D not certain. V shed 1 base and J shed 3 bases, with 10 bases lying between them. The CDR3 runs to 14 residues. Germline loops: CDR1 SGHTA, CDR2 FQGNSA.

This clonotype was detected only a few times. The chain joins TRBV7-2 to TRBJ2-2, with D maybe TRBD1 (5 bases). Trimming removed 3 bases at V and 3 bases at J, with 5 bases between. The length of the CDR3 is 13 residues. Germline loops: CDR1 SGHTA, CDR2 FQGNSA. The CDR3 DNA sequence: TGTGCCAGCAGCTTGGGGCACACCGGGGAGCTGTTTTTT. Protein: CASSLGHTGELFF.

There are a few counts of this clonotype. The chain recombines TRBV20-1 with TRBJ1-6; D unresolved. The germline gives CDR1 DFQATT, CDR2 SNEGSKA (reference sequence). The CDR3 spans 15 residues. Trimming stripped 3 bases from V and 0 bases from J, with 9 bases between. This CDR3 reads CSASLGSSYNSPLHF. CDR3 DNA: TGCAGTGCTAGTTTGGGGAGCTCCTATAATTCACCCCTCCACTTT.

This clonotype was seen only once. The genes are TRBV15 and TRBJ1-2; D is unresolved. The V end was cut by 0 bases, the J end by 4 bases, with 3 bases between. Germline V lookup: CDR1 LNHNV, CDR2 YYDKDF (reference sequence). The CDR3 totals 12 residues. CDR3 sequence (DNA): TGTGCCACCAGCAGAGAGGCCTATGGCTACACCTTC. Residues: CATSREAYGYTF.

This clonotype was observed a few times. This chain uses TRBV3-1 with TRBJ2-5; D unclear. V was pared by 4 bases and J by 7 bases, with 10 bases between. Germline V gives CDR1 LGHDT, CDR2 YNNKEL (reference sequence). CDR3 length: 12 amino acids. CDR3 sequence (DNA): TGTGCCAGCAGCCCCCCGGACCCGACCCAGTACTTC. Its translation: CASSPPDPTQYF.

V gene TRBV7-2 combines with J gene TRBJ2-5, with TRBD2 matching 8 bases. The V segment lost 5 bases and the J segment 1 base; nucleotides outside the gene matches: 9. The CDR3 loop spans 16 amino acids. Germline V gene sequence: CDR1 SGHTA, CDR2 FQGNSA. The CDR3 loop is CASSPYAAGGQETQYF. The CDR3 DNA sequence: TGTGCCAGCAGCCCCTACGCTGCGGGGGGCCAAGAGACCCAGTACTTC. The full variable domain, in which reference TRBV7-2 and TRBJ2-5 provide the parts outside the CDR3, is GAGVSQSPSNKVTEKGKDVELRCDPISGHTALYWYRQSLGQGLEFLIYFQGNSAPDKSGLPSDRFSAERTGGSVSTLTIQRTQQEDSAVYLCASSPYAAGGQETQYFGPGTRLLVL.

This chain joins TRBV7-2 and TRBJ1-2; a possible D gene is TRBD1 (6 bases). The CDR3 covers 11 residues. Germline V lookup: CDR1 SGHTA, CDR2 FQGNSA. Trimming took off 9 bases at V and 4 bases at J, with 9 bases between the two ends. The CDR3 DNA is TGTGCCAGACAGGGAACCTATGGCTACACCTTC. Protein sequence: CARQGTYGYTF.

This clonotype was detected a few times. The chain couples TRBV30 to TRBJ1-2; 7 bases are shared with TRBD1. CDR3 length equals 13 residues. The germline V gene encodes CDR1 GTSNPN and CDR2 SVGIG (reference sequence). V lost 3 bases to trimming and J lost 8 bases; unmatched junction nucleotides: 9. In DNA, the CDR3 is TGTGCCTGGAGCGACGACAGGGCGAGAGGCTACACCTTC. It yields the protein CAWSDDRARGYTF.

The V call is TRBV27, the J call TRBJ2-3; 13 bases map to TRBD2. Germline assignment: CDR1 MNHEY and CDR2 SMNVEV (reference sequence). J was trimmed by 14 bases and V by 5 bases; bases with no gene match: 4. CDR3 length equals 12 residues. The CDR3 DNA reads as TGTGCCAGCAGTCCCGGACTAGCGGGAGTGTATTTT. It is translated as CASSPGLAGVYF.

This clonotype was counted between two and nine times. The chain couples TRBV5-1 to TRBJ2-1; no clear D. The CDR3 sequence is 15 residues long. Germline CDR1 reads SGHRS; CDR2 reads YFSETQ. V was cut by 6 bases and J by 0 bases, with 13 bases left in between. CDR3 amino acids: CASKLDALSYNEQFF. The CDR3 DNA is TGCGCCAGCAAATTAGATGCGCTCTCCTACAATGAGCAGTTCTTC.

This clonotype was recorded many times. As DNA, the CDR3 is TGCAGCGTTGAACAGGGACGGGAGCAGTACTTC. This gives the protein CSVEQGREQYF. V and J are TRBV29-1 and TRBJ2-7, with D perhaps given as TRBD1 or TRBD2 (5 bases each). From germline, CDR1 is SQVTM and CDR2 ANQGSEA. V lost 2 bases and J lost 7, with 9 bases in between. This CDR3 is 11 amino acids long.

This clonotype was picked up a small number of times. V and J are TRBV1 and TRBJ1-4. TRBV1 is flagged as a pseudogene. The CDR3 runs to 13 residues. CDR3: CTRGVGTNEKLFF. CDR3 coding DNA: TGCACCAGGGGGGTTGGAACTAATGAAAAACTGTTTTTT.

This chain links TRBV7-9 with TRBJ1-2, with 10 bases fitting TRBD1. CDR3 length: 15 residues. CDR1 is SEHNR, CDR2 FQNEAQ, per germline (reference sequence). Trimming removed 4 bases from V and 4 bases from J; junction bases left unmatched: 6. This CDR3 is CASSSPDRGVYGYTF. The CDR3 coding sequence is TGTGCCAGCAGCTCCCCGGACAGGGGGGTCTATGGCTACACCTTC.

In its sample, this clonotype was seen a few times. V is TRBV4-1 and J is TRBJ2-1; weak D call: TRBD1 (6 bases). V was trimmed by 3 bases and J by 4 bases, leaving 19 bases between them. Per germline, CDR1 MGHRA and CDR2 YSYEKL. The CDR3 has 17 residues. The CDR3 region has the DNA TGCGCCAGCAGCCACTTGGGCAGGGGTGCCCATTACAATGAGCAGTTCTTC. This encodes CASSHLGRGAHYNEQFF.

This clonotype was picked up a small number of times. The chain uses TRBV29-1 and TRBJ2-1; unclear D gene. The CDR3 is 15 amino acids. Germline CDR1 SQVTM, CDR2 ANQGSEA. Between the trimmed V and J ends, which lost 0 bases and 0 bases, there was a span of 9 bases. Here the CDR3 DNA reads TGCAGCGTTGAAGATTTGTGGAGCTCCTACAATGAGCAGTTCTTC. It yields the protein CSVEDLWSSYNEQFF.

A few counts support this clonotype. The chain employs TRBV21-1 and TRBJ2-5; the table's D call of TRBD1 was not tested on the DNA. TRBV21-1 is a known pseudogene. The CDR3 runs to 16 residues. The CDR3: CASSNLRQGRKETQYF. CDR3 DNA: TGTGCCAGCAGCAACCTAAGACAGGGTCGGAAAGAGACCCAGTACTTC.

This clonotype showed up many times. This rearrangement joins TRBV5-1 to TRBJ2-5; 11 bases match TRBD2. V trimming: 2 bases; J trimming: 4 bases; junction bases outside the gene matches: 10. In germline, CDR1 is SGHRS, CDR2 YFSETQ. The CDR3 spans 17 residues. The CDR3 nucleotides read TGCGCCAGCAGCTTATTTACTAGCGGGAGTAGAGGAGAGACCCAGTACTTC. This translates into CASSLFTSGSRGETQYF.

This clonotype has only one observation. V and J are TRBV9 and TRBJ2-2; D is ambiguous. CDR1 and CDR2 (germline): SGDLS, YYNGEE. The CDR3 runs to 15 residues. V lost 1 base and J 2 bases, leaving 9 bases between the germline ends. CDR3 DNA sequence: TGTGCCAGCAGCGTATTTGGGCATAACACCGGGGAGCTGTTTTTT. Protein product: CASSVFGHNTGELFF.

This clonotype has ten or more counts. V is TRBV20-1 and J is TRBJ2-7; D is perhaps TRBD1 (6 bases). Per the germline V gene, CDR1 is DFQATT and CDR2 is SNEGSKA (reference sequence). This CDR3 contains 13 residues. Trimming left V 6 bases short and J 1 base short, with 13 bases between. CDR3 DNA sequence: TGCAGTGCCCCCTCAGGGGTGTCCTACGAGCAGTACTTC. Translation gives CSAPSGVSYEQYF.

This sequence joins TRBV29-1 and TRBJ1-1; 8 bases agree with TRBD1. The V gene end was trimmed by 7 bases and the J gene end by 1 base; junction bases not matched to a gene: 2. The CDR3 is made up of 12 amino acids. In germline, CDR1 is SQVTM, CDR2 ANQGSEA. CDR3 residues: CSGDRGNTEAFF. CDR3 sequence (DNA): TGCAGCGGTGACAGGGGGAACACTGAAGCTTTCTTT.

The sample holds many counts of this clonotype. V gene TRBV12-3 or TRBV12-4 combines with J gene TRBJ1-6; no clear D gene. Trimming removed 7 bases at V and 6 bases at J, with 10 bases between. The CDR3 covers 13 residues. The CDR3 region is CASTPFTNSPLHF. The CDR3, as DNA: TGTGCCAGCACCCCATTTACTAATTCACCCCTCCACTTT.

The J gene is TRBJ2-5, the V gene TRBV28; D gene ambiguous. There are 16 residues in the CDR3. From germline, CDR1 is MDHEN and CDR2 SYDVKM. V was clipped by 5 bases and J by 0 bases, with 16 bases between them. CDR3 amino acids: CASSPSVGRYQETQYF. CDR3 bases: TGTGCCAGCAGTCCATCCGTTGGCCGGTACCAAGAGACCCAGTACTTC.